These 30 T cell receptor beta chains share one sample of origin, sequenced in a study of T-cell reconstitution after alpha-beta-depleted transplantation in children. Unique molecular identifiers were incorporated into the prepared TCRbeta library. Via MiXCR, TCRdb re-called the PCR reads, giving one row per CDR3 protein. This table has around 700,000 distinct CDR3 sequences, roughly 14% appearing once. Sequencing was performed on PBMCs, taken before TCRalphabeta/CD19-depleted stem cell transplant. The origin of the receptors is a girl aged 2-10 years with congenital amegakaryocytic thrombocytopenia, due to receive a stem cell transplant.

This clonotype was seen repeatedly, ten times or more. The chain couples TRBV20-1 to TRBJ2-2; 11 bases align to TRBD2. Germline values: CDR1 DFQATT, CDR2 SNEGSKA (reference sequence). The V and J ends lost 5 bases and 7 bases, in that order; junction bases with no gene match: 12. CDR3 length: 16 residues. The CDR3 loop reads CSAAYGTSGGVGELFF. As DNA, the CDR3 is TGCAGTGCTGCTTACGGGACTAGCGGAGGGGTCGGGGAGCTGTTTTTT.

This clonotype was seen only once. One base away lies a much larger clone, so this may be a sequencing read error. The rearrangement uses TRBV20-1 and TRBJ2-1, with 8 bases matching TRBD2. Germline CDR1 reads DFQATT; CDR2 reads SNEGSKA (reference sequence). The J segment lost 7 bases and the V segment lost 6 bases, leaving 8 bases of the junction unmatched. The CDR3 extends over 13 amino acids. In DNA, the CDR3 is TGCAGTGCCTCTAGCGGGCTTAGAAATGAGCAGTTCTTC. Amino acids: CSASSGLRNEQFF.

The chain uses TRBV29-1 and TRBJ2-1, with D perhaps TRBD1 (5 bases). The CDR3 is 13 amino acids. The V end was cut by 5 bases, the J end by 8 bases, with 16 bases between. In germline, CDR1 is SQVTM, CDR2 ANQGSEA. In DNA, the CDR3 is TGCAGCGTTAGGGCAGTTCTAGGGGATGAGCAGTTCTTC. Translated: CSVRAVLGDEQFF.

This clonotype has a handful of counts. The chain joins TRBV27 to TRBJ2-3; possible D gene TRBD2, 5 bases. CDR3 length: 14 amino acids. With 4 bases removed from V and 5 bases from J, the gap between germline ends came to 13 bases. Germline V gene sequence: CDR1 MNHEY, CDR2 SMNVEV (reference sequence). The CDR3 DNA reads TGTGCCAGCAGTTCTCCAGGACTGGGAGATACGCAGTATTTT. Its translation is CASSSPGLGDTQYF.

The table lists this clonotype with many counts. This chain uses TRBV20-1 with TRBJ2-7; TRBD2 might be the D (5 bases). This CDR3 has 13 amino acids. Germline V gives CDR1 DFQATT, CDR2 SNEGSKA (reference sequence). V lost 3 bases and J lost 0, with 9 bases in between. The CDR3 sequence is CSASGLNSYEQYF. In DNA form, the CDR3 reads TGCAGTGCTAGCGGACTCAACTCCTACGAGCAGTACTTC.

The table lists this clonotype with many counts. V gene TRBV19 combines with J gene TRBJ1-5, with D unclear. V lost 6 bases to trimming and J lost 1 base, with 7 bases between them. CDR1 is LNHDA, CDR2 SQIVND, per germline (reference sequence). The CDR3 consists of 13 residues. CDR3 coding DNA: TGTGCCAGTAGCGAATGGAGCAATCAGCCCCAGCATTTT. Amino acids: CASSEWSNQPQHF.

This clonotype was recorded many times. The chain couples TRBV20-1 to TRBJ2-7, with TRBD2 identical over 8 bases. Germline V gene data show CDR1 as DFQATT and CDR2 as SNEGSKA (reference sequence). This CDR3 has 11 amino acids. After removal of 5 bases from V and 8 bases from J, the junction contained 5 bases not matched to a gene. CDR3 sequence reads: CSAPSGSQQYF. The CDR3 DNA follows: TGCAGTGCTCCAAGCGGGAGCCAGCAGTACTTC.

This clonotype was observed many times. The chain joins TRBV5-1 to TRBJ2-5; D is ambiguous. Per germline, CDR1 SGHRS and CDR2 YFSETQ. Between the trimmed V and J ends, which lost 2 bases and 7 bases, there was a span of 12 bases. There are 13 residues in the CDR3. This CDR3 reads CASSFTVPGTQYF. CDR3 sequence (DNA): TGCGCCAGCAGCTTTACGGTCCCGGGGACCCAGTACTTC.

V usage is TRBV7-2 and J usage is TRBJ2-7; D perhaps matches TRBD2 (5 bases). V dropped 7 bases and J dropped 2 bases, with 15 bases sitting between them. Looked up from germline, CDR1 is SGHTA and CDR2 is FQGNSA. CDR3 length equals 14 residues. The CDR3 sequence is CASTISGGPYEQYF. Written as DNA, the CDR3 is TGTGCCAGCACTATTTCCGGAGGACCCTACGAGCAGTACTTC. Based on the CDR3 plus reference TRBV7-2 and TRBJ2-7, the full variable domain is GAGVSQSPSNKVTEKGKDVELRCDPISGHTALYWYRQSLGQGLEFLIYFQGNSAPDKSGLPSDRFSAERTGGSVSTLTIQRTQQEDSAVYLCASTISGGPYEQYFGPGTRLTVT.

The sample holds a few counts of this clonotype. The V gene is TRBV7-9, the J gene TRBJ2-5; 7 nucleotides line up with TRBD2. V lost 1 base, J lost 5 bases, and 7 bases stayed unmatched. The CDR3 totals 15 residues. The germline CDR1 and CDR2 sequences are SEHNR and FQNEAQ (reference sequence). In DNA, the CDR3 is TGTGCCAGCAGCTTAGTTGTGGCGGGAGAGGAGACCCAGTACTTC. Translation: CASSLVVAGEETQYF.

This clonotype was counted at least ten times. The chain couples TRBV5-1 to TRBJ2-2; D call uncertain. The CDR3 sequence is 12 residues long. Germline-derived CDR1 and CDR2 are SGHRS and YFSETQ. The V end lost 0 bases, the J end lost 7 bases, and 4 bases lay between the germline ends. CDR3 sequence reads: CASSLDIGELFF. CDR3 coding DNA: TGCGCCAGCAGCTTGGATATCGGGGAGCTGTTTTTT.

This clonotype was seen many times. This chain joins TRBV10-1 and TRBJ2-2; D gene uncertain. V lost 4 bases and J lost 2, with 5 bases in between. This CDR3 region has 13 residues. Germline V gene lookup returns CDR1 WNHNN and CDR2 SYGVQD (reference sequence). Here the CDR3 DNA reads TGCGCCAGCAGTGGACTTAACACCGGGGAGCTGTTTTTT. Translation gives CASSGLNTGELFF.

The sample holds a few counts of this clonotype. This chain joins TRBV5-6 and TRBJ2-7; either TRBD1 or TRBD2 may fit D (6 bases each). Trimming removed 6 bases from V and 7 bases from J, with 23 bases in between. The CDR3 is 15 amino acids. Germline V gives CDR1 SGHDT, CDR2 YYEEEE. The CDR3 loop reads CASNLGGQPLVEQYF. The CDR3 DNA reads TGTGCCAGCAACCTCGGGGGACAACCTTTAGTGGAGCAGTACTTC.

Only a few counts were recorded for this clonotype. The chain joins TRBV28 to TRBJ2-7; D remains unclear. The V gene's germline CDR1 is MDHEN and CDR2 SYDVKM. Trimming took 6 bases from V and 3 from J, leaving 3 bases between them. CDR3 length: 10 amino acids. In DNA form, the CDR3 reads TGTGCCAGCAGGAGCTACGAGCAGTACTTC. Protein: CASRSYEQYF.

This clonotype has only a few counts. V is TRBV6-1 and J is TRBJ1-1; TRBD1 might be the D (5 bases). The CDR3 is made up of 16 amino acids. V dropped 8 bases and J dropped 2 bases, with 21 bases sitting between them. CDR1 and CDR2 (germline): MNHNS, SASEGT. CDR3 in amino acids: CASCGAAGIINTEAFF. The CDR3 region has the DNA TGTGCCAGCTGCGGGGCGGCCGGTATCATAAACACTGAAGCTTTCTTT.

As concerns this clonotype: It may be a read error: a sequence one base away is much more abundant. The chain employs TRBV7-6 and TRBJ2-1; the D gene is possibly TRBD2 (6 bases). This CDR3 has 15 residues. Germline V gene sequence: CDR1 SGHVS, CDR2 FNYEAQ. The DNA of the CDR3 is TGTACCAGCAGTCCCTGGCGGGACCTTTACAATGAGCAGTTCTTC. Translated: CTSSPWRDLYNEQFF.

This clonotype occurred a few times. The V call is TRBV30, the J call TRBJ2-3, with 9 bases lining up with TRBD2. After removal of 0 bases from V and 5 bases from J, the junction contained 6 bases not matched to a gene. Germline V lookup: CDR1 GTSNPN, CDR2 SVGIG (reference sequence). The CDR3 covers 15 residues. The CDR3 reads CAWSVWREGGDTQYF. CDR3 coding DNA: TGTGCCTGGAGTGTATGGCGGGAGGGCGGAGATACGCAGTATTTT.

This clonotype has only a few counts. The J gene is TRBJ2-1, the V gene TRBV10-2; the match to TRBD1 covers 8 bases. Germline CDR1 is WSHSY and CDR2 is SAAADI. CDR3 length: 15 amino acids. The V gene end was trimmed by 3 bases and the J gene end by 0 bases; junction bases not matched to a gene: 1. CDR3 protein: CASSETGGSYNEQFF. CDR3 nucleotides: TGCGCCAGCAGTGAAACAGGGGGCTCCTACAATGAGCAGTTCTTC.

The rearrangement links TRBV29-1 to TRBJ1-2; D uncertain. Germline CDR1 and CDR2: SQVTM and ANQGSEA. CDR3 size: 11 residues. The germline V and J ends were trimmed by 1 base and 8 bases, with 8 bases remaining between them. As DNA, the CDR3 is TGCAGCGTTGAAGTTGGCTGGGGCTACACCTTC. Its translation: CSVEVGWGYTF.

The chain employs TRBV20-1 and TRBJ1-2; D is unresolved. V lost 4 bases, J lost 2 bases, and 14 bases lay in between. The germline V gene encodes CDR1 DFQATT and CDR2 SNEGSKA (reference sequence). The CDR3 sequence is 14 residues long. CDR3 sequence (DNA): TGCAGTGCTATTGAACCGGACCCAAACTATGGCTACACCTTC. This gives the protein CSAIEPDPNYGYTF.

Comments on this clonotype: A read error may explain this, as a much larger clone is one base away. V gene TRBV5-1 combines with J gene TRBJ2-1; D not resolved. CDR3 length: 17 residues. Trimming removed 1 base at V and 9 bases at J, with 23 bases between. Looked up from germline, CDR1 is SGHRS and CDR2 is YFSETQ. The CDR3 coding sequence is TGCGCCAGCAGCTTGCCGGTAGGGCGGTATTCGGGTGTTGAGCAGTTCTTC. Amino acids: CASSLPVGRYSGVEQFF.

The CDR3 DNA reads as TGCGCCAGCAGCCTCCGGGACAGACTTTACAATGAGCAGTTCTTC. Translated, it gives CASSLRDRLYNEQFF. The gene calls are TRBV5-1 and TRBJ2-1; 7 bases map to TRBD1. CDR1 and CDR2 (germline): SGHRS, YFSETQ. CDR3 length equals 15 residues. Trimming removed 4 bases from V and 4 bases from J; junction bases left unmatched: 8.

The table lists this clonotype with many counts. V is TRBV10-3 and J is TRBJ2-7; D gene unclear. V gave up 0 bases and J gave up 5 bases, with 14 bases separating them. CDR3 size: 15 residues. Germline CDR1 ENHRY, CDR2 SYGVKD. The CDR3 DNA follows: TGTGCCATCAGTGAGTCGGGTGCACCGTTGGACGAGCAGTACTTC. It translates to CAISESGAPLDEQYF.

This clonotype has more than one count but fewer than ten. The J gene is TRBJ2-7, the V gene TRBV11-2; 7 bases are a match to TRBD2. CDR1 and CDR2 from the germline V gene are SGHAT and FQNNGV. This CDR3 contains 15 residues. Losses at the gene ends were 2 bases for V and 5 bases for J; bases not matched to a gene: 9. CDR3 nucleotide sequence: TGTGCCAGCAGCTTATGGGCGGGAGTGATAAACGAGCAGTACTTC. Its protein product is CASSLWAGVINEQYF. Using reference TRBV11-2 and TRBJ2-7 for the parts outside the CDR3, the full variable domain is EAGVAQSPRYKIIEKRQSVAFWCNPISGHATLYWYQQILGQGPKLLIQFQNNGVVDDSQLPKDRFSAERLKGVDSTLKIQPAKLEDSAVYLCASSLWAGVINEQYFGPGTRLTVT.

This clonotype was counted many times. The chain employs TRBV5-1 and TRBJ2-7; D ambiguous. V was pared by 3 bases and J by 2 bases, with 12 bases between. The germline V gene has CDR1 SGHRS and CDR2 YFSETQ. This CDR3 contains 14 residues. CDR3 residues: CASSSTGLPYEQYF. The CDR3, as DNA: TGCGCCAGCAGCTCAACGGGCCTCCCCTACGAGCAGTACTTC.

This clonotype has only a few counts. The rearrangement joins TRBV5-1 to TRBJ2-1, with 8 bases aligning to TRBD2. The CDR3 contains 15 residues. In germline, CDR1 is SGHRS, CDR2 YFSETQ. Trimming cost V 3 bases and J 8 bases; bases outside gene matches: 10. In DNA, the CDR3 is TGCGCCAGCAGCTCGCGGGCTAGCGGGTTCGATGAGCAGTTCTTC. This codes for CASSSRASGFDEQFF.

The chain couples TRBV12-3 or TRBV12-4 to TRBJ2-7; 8 nucleotides agree with TRBD2. The CDR3 spans 13 residues. V shed 7 bases and J 7 bases; nucleotides not matched to a gene: 9. Here the CDR3 DNA reads TGTGCCAGCACCGAGACTAGCGTAGAGGAGCAGTACTTC. Translation gives CASTETSVEEQYF.

This clonotype occurred many times. For the CDR3, the DNA is TGCAGTGGGAGCGGAAACTACAATGAGCAGTTCTTC. Translating it yields CSGSGNYNEQFF. The V call is TRBV20-1, the J call TRBJ2-1; D is perhaps TRBD2 (5 bases). The V gene's germline CDR1 is DFQATT and CDR2 SNEGSKA (reference sequence). CDR3 size: 12 residues. Trimming shortened V by 7 bases and J by 3 bases, and 10 bases separated the two germline ends.

In nucleotides, the CDR3 is TGCGCCAGCAGCTATGGACTAGCGGGAGGGGATGAGCAGTTCTTC. Its translation is CASSYGLAGGDEQFF. V gene TRBV5-1 combines with J gene TRBJ2-1, with 15 positions matching TRBD2. This CDR3 has 15 amino acids. The germline V gene encodes CDR1 SGHRS and CDR2 YFSETQ. Unmatched junction bases numbered 3, after V lost 3 bases and J lost 8 bases.

This clonotype came up many times. The V and J genes are TRBV24-1 and TRBJ2-3, with 13 bases matching TRBD2. The CDR3 totals 16 residues. Germline V gene data show CDR1 as KGHDR and CDR2 as SFDVKD. After removal of 5 bases from V and 1 base from J, the junction contained 2 bases not matched to a gene. CDR3 DNA: TGTGCCACCAGTGGGACTAGCGGGAGCGGCACAGATACGCAGTATTTT. Its translation: CATSGTSGSGTDTQYF.